This T cell receptor (beta chain) appears in the sequencing data of a study of T cells in localized non-small cell lung cancer. TCRdb's copy holds only in-frame clones and misses some; the assay was immunoSEQ multiplex PCR. The repertoire consists of under 35,000 clones, with about 90% occurring once and the leading ten covering 4.2%. With 6 bases clipped from V and 1 base from J, the junction kept 3 bases outside the gene matches. The CDR3 has 13 residues. The V gene's germline CDR1 is ENHRY and CDR2 SYGVKD. Notes on the study in general: Investigators sequenced only a single tumor region, leaving heterogeneity possible.

A remark on this clone: Its antigen is as yet unknown.

The V and J genes are TRBV10-3 and TRBJ2-7; 7 bases line up with TRBD2. Material: peripheral blood mononuclear cells, obtained before any cancer treatment. This TCR was recovered from a woman between 35 and 70 years old with stage III lung adenocarcinoma. The CDR3 DNA follows: TGTGCCATCAGGGCTAGCGGTTCCTACGAGCAGTACTTC. It is translated as CAIRASGSYEQYF.